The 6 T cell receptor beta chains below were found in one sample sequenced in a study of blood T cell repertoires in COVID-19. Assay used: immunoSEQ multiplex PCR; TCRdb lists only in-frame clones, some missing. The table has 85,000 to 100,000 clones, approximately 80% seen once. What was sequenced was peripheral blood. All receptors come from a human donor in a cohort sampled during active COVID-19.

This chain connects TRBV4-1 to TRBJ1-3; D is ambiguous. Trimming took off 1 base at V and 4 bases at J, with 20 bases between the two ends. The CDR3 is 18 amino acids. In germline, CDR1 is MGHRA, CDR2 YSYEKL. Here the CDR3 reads CASSQAETRLANGNTIYF. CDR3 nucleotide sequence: TGCGCCAGCAGCCAAGCGGAGACGCGGCTGGCGAACGGAAACACCATATATTTT.

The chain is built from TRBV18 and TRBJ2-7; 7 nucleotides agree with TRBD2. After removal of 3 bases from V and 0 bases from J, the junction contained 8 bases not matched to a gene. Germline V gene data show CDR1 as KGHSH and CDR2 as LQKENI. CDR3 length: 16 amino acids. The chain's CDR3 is CASSPRSGVSSYEQYF. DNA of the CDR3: TGTGCCAGCTCACCGCGCAGCGGGGTAAGCTCCTACGAGCAGTACTTC.

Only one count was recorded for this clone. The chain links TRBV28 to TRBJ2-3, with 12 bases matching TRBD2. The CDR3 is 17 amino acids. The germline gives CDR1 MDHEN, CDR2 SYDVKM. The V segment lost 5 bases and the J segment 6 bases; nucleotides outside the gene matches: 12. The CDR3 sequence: CASSPALAGGPGDTQYF. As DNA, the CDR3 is TGTGCCAGCAGTCCCGCCCTAGCGGGAGGGCCGGGGGATACGCAGTATTTT.

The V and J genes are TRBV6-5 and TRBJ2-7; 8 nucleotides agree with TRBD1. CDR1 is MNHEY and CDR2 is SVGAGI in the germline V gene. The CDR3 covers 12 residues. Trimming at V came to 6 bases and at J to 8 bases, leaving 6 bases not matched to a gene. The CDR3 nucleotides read TGTGCCAGCAGCAGCGACAGGGGTAAGCAGTACTTC. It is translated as CASSSDRGKQYF.

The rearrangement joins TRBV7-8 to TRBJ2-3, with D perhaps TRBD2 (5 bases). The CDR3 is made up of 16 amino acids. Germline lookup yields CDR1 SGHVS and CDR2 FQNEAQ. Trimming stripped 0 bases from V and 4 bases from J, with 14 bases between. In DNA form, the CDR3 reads TGTGCCAGCAGCTTAGCGGGGTTGGTAGCGCCAGATACGCAGTATTTT. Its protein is CASSLAGLVAPDTQYF.

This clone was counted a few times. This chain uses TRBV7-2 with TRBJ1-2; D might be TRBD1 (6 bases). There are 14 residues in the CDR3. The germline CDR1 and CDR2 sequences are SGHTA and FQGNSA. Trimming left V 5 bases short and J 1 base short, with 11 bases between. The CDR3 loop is CASSLDRLNYGYTF. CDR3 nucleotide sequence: TGTGCCAGCAGCCTGGACAGACTTAACTATGGCTACACCTTC.